These T cell receptor beta chains were read from a single sample in a study of cytomegalovirus exposure and HLA in healthy donors. Sequencing used immunoSEQ multiplex PCR; TCRdb keeps in-frame clones, though not all of them. This table has some 130,000 clones, 79% appearing once. The sample was PBMCs. The receptors were sampled from a man in his forties in good health and CMV-seropositive. Each CDR3 is given with its conserved first and last residue. A D gene is named only where the DNA matches it firmly. Size is omitted from some rows. Given values are once, few, many or a class for expanded clones.

j_call v_call clone_size d_call cdr3_nt cdr3_aa
TRBJ1-2 TRBV27 . TRBD1 TGTGCCAGCAGTTTTACAGGGGGGTATGGCTACACCTTC CASSFTGGYGYTF
TRBJ1-1 TRBV30 . . TGTGCCTGGAGTTCCCGTGCCCGGGCTGAAGCTTTCTTT CAWSSRARAEAFF
TRBJ2-2 TRBV5-1 . . TGCGCCAGCAGCTTGGGCGGGGGCGAGTCCACCGGGGAGCTGTTTTTT CASSLGGGESTGELFF
TRBJ2-1 TRBV29-1 . . TGCAGCGGATTGCCGAGGACTCCGAACAATGAGCAGTTCTTC CSGLPRTPNNEQFF
TRBJ2-7 TRBV5-5 . . TGTGCCAGCACCGACGGACGGACGATGGGGGCTATTGGGGAGCAGTACTTC CASTDGRTMGAIGEQYF
TRBJ1-1 TRBV6-1 . TRBD1 TGTGCCAGCAGTCAACCCGGACAGGGAAGAACTGAAGCTTTCTTT CASSQPGQGRTEAFF
TRBJ1-3 TRBV6-5 . . TGTGCCAGCAGTCGAGACAGTAGCTCTGGAAACACCATATATTTT CASSRDSSSGNTIYF
TRBJ2-5 TRBV7-2 . . TGTGCCAGCAGCTCCGGACAGGCCCCGGGGGCCCAGTACTTC CASSSGQAPGAQYF
TRBJ2-1 TRBV9 . . TGTGCCAGCAGCCCCGCGGGGGCACCGCGGGATGAGCAGTTCTTC CASSPAGAPRDEQFF
TRBJ2-7 TRBV7-2 . TRBD2 TGTGCCAGCAGCTTAGCAGCGGGAGGGTCCTACGAGCAGTACTTC CASSLAAGGSYEQYF
TRBJ2-5 TRBV28 few TRBD2 TGTGCCAGCAGTCCAACCGGACTAGCGGGAGAGACCCAGTACTTC CASSPTGLAGETQYF
TRBJ2-3 TRBV2 . . TGTGCCAGCAGAGACATCACAGATACGCAGTATTTT CASRDITDTQYF
TRBJ2-1 TRBV11-2 . . TGTGCCAGCAGCGCTGTTAGCGGAAGGGTCAATGAGCAGTTCTTC CASSAVSGRVNEQFF
TRBJ2-2 TRBV5-6 . TRBD2 TGTGCCAGCAATAGGCTAGCGGGAGGGCCGAACACCGGGGAGCTGTTTTTT CASNRLAGGPNTGELFF
TRBJ1-3 TRBV5-7 . . TGTGCCAGCAGCTTGAATTTCCAGGTTAGGTCCGGAAACACCATATATTTT CASSLNFQVRSGNTIYF
TRBJ2-2 TRBV2 . . TGTGCCAGCCTACTCCACCAAGCAAACACCGGGGAGCTGTTTTTT CASLLHQANTGELFF
TRBJ2-1 TRBV10-1 once TRBD2 TGCGCCAGCAGTGGAGGGACTAGCAATGAGCAGTTCTTC CASSGGTSNEQFF
TRBJ2-1 TRBV29-1 . TRBD2 TGCAGCGTTGCCGGCGGGAGGGCGGAAAATGAGCAGTTCTTC CSVAGGRAENEQFF
TRBJ1-6 TRBV5-1 . . TGCGCCAGCAGCTATTTCCCCACGGCAGCGAGCTCCTATAATTCACCCCTCCACTTT CASSYFPTAASSYNSPLHF
TRBJ2-2 TRBV5-1 . TRBD1 TGCGCCAGCAGCTATGACAGGGCGTTGGACACCGGGGAGCTGTTTTTT CASSYDRALDTGELFF
TRBJ2-1 TRBV10-1 few TRBD2 TGCGCCAGCAGTGGTAGTAGCGGGAGGGTACAGTTCTTC CASSGSSGRVQFF
TRBJ2-1 TRBV19 once TRBD2 TGTGCCAGTAGTTTAGGGACTAGCGGGTATAATGAGCAGTTCTTC CASSLGTSGYNEQFF
TRBJ2-7 TRBV20-1 . . TGCAGTGCTGTAGATCCTACGAAGCAGTACTTC CSAVDPTKQYF
TRBJ2-3 TRBV4-1 . . TGCGCCAGCAGCCCCTGGGTCGGGGGAGGAGGCACAGATACGCAGTATTTT CASSPWVGGGGTDTQYF
TRBJ2-3 TRBV9 few . TGTGCCAGCGCGAAATTTAGAGATACGCAGTATTTT CASAKFRDTQYF
TRBJ2-3 TRBV5-1 . TRBD2 TGCGCCAGCAGCTTGTTAGCGGGACCCTATAGCACAGATACGCAGTATTTT CASSLLAGPYSTDTQYF
TRBJ2-3 TRBV10-3 . TRBD1 TGTGCCATCAGCCCGGGACAGGACACAGATACGCAGTATTTT CAISPGQDTDTQYF
TRBJ1-2 TRBV9 . . TGTGCCAGCAGCGTAGACCCAGCCTCCGACAGCGGCTACACCTTC CASSVDPASDSGYTF
TRBJ2-7 TRBV13 . . TGTGCCAGCAGCTTATACCCAGGGCTTGAAGAGCAGTACTTC CASSLYPGLEEQYF
TRBJ2-5 TRBV11-2 few . TGTGCCAGCAGCTTGCTGACAGGATCAGGGGAGACCCAGTACTTC CASSLLTGSGETQYF
TRBJ1-2 TRBV6-5 . . TGTGCCAGCAGTTACTCGACAGACTATGGCTACACCTTC CASSYSTDYGYTF
TRBJ2-3 TRBV4-2 . . TGTGCCAGCAGCCAAGAGAGGCCACAGGGCGGCACAGATACGCAGTATTTT CASSQERPQGGTDTQYF
TRBJ1-5 TRBV5-1 . . TGCGCCAGCAGCTGGGGGGTTGAACAGCCCCAGCATTTT CASSWGVEQPQHF
TRBJ2-7 TRBV2 few . TGTGCCAGCAGTGATACCTACGAGCAGTACTTC CASSDTYEQYF
TRBJ2-7 TRBV25-1 . TRBD2 TGTGCCAGCAGTCTGGGGGGGGATTCTCAGTACTTC CASSLGGDSQYF
TRBJ2-7 TRBV19 . TRBD1 TGTGCCAGTAGTATGGGGCAGGGGGAAACCTACGAGCAGTACTTC CASSMGQGETYEQYF
TRBJ2-2 TRBV5-1 . . TGCGCCAGCGGGGACTGGAACTCCGGGGAGCTGTTTTTT CASGDWNSGELFF
TRBJ2-5 TRBV18 few TRBD1 TGTGCCAGCTCAGCGCGGGACAGGGTGGGAGAGACCCAGTACTTC CASSARDRVGETQYF
TRBJ1-1 TRBV27 . TRBD1 TGTGCCAGCAGCCGACAGGGTTGGAACACTGAAGCTTTCTTT CASSRQGWNTEAFF
TRBJ1-5 TRBV6-5 . TRBD1 TGTGCCAGCAGTTATGGGACAGGGGGTCAGCCCCAGCATTTT CASSYGTGGQPQHF
TRBJ2-7 TRBV18 . . TGTGCCAGCTCAACTAGTTTTACCTACGAGCAGTACTTC CASSTSFTYEQYF
TRBJ2-2 TRBV5-4 . . TGTGCCAGCAGCCCAGGGACCGGGGAGCTGTTTTTT CASSPGTGELFF
TRBJ2-7 TRBV14 . . TGTGCCAGCAGCCGCGGACTAGAGTGGAAGGGGGGCGAGCAGTACTTC CASSRGLEWKGGEQYF
TRBJ2-3 TRBV27 . TRBD2 TGTGCCAGCAACCCCATAGGGGCGGGAGCGGCAGATACGCAGTATTTT CASNPIGAGAADTQYF
TRBJ2-2 TRBV12-5 . . TGTGCTAGTGAGGCAGGGATGAACACCGGGGAGCTGTTTTTT CASEAGMNTGELFF
TRBJ2-7 TRBV10-2 . TRBD2 TGCGCCAGCAGTGGGGCTAGCGGGACCTACGAGCAGTACTTC CASSGASGTYEQYF
TRBJ1-4 TRBV18 . . TGTGCCAGCTCACCCGAAACACAGGGTTCAGGGAAAGAAAAACTGTTTTTT CASSPETQGSGKEKLFF
TRBJ2-7 TRBV5-4 few TRBD1 TGTGCCAGCAGCACCCGGACAGGGTACGAGCAGTACTTC CASSTRTGYEQYF
TRBJ2-6 TRBV7-6 . . TGTGCCAGCAGCTTAGCAGCACCTGGGGCCAACGTCCTGACTTTC CASSLAAPGANVLTF
TRBJ1-4 TRBV7-9 . . TGTGCCAGCCGGGGGGGTAGTGGAAAACTGTTTTTT CASRGGSGKLFF
TRBJ2-7 TRBV6-1 . . TGTGCCAGCAGTGTCCGAGCTTCGACTAAGGCCTACGAGCAGTACTTC CASSVRASTKAYEQYF
TRBJ1-2 TRBV19 . . TGTGCCAGTAGTATAACGGGGTTCGACTATGGCTACACCTTC CASSITGFDYGYTF
TRBJ2-7 TRBV5-1 . . TGCGCCAGCAGCTTGGAGCCAGGGGCGCGCTACGAGCAGTACTTC CASSLEPGARYEQYF
TRBJ1-6 TRBV15 . . TGTGCCACCAGCAGAGAAGCCCAGGGGAATTCACCCCTCCACTTT CATSREAQGNSPLHF
TRBJ2-5 TRBV5-8 . . TGTGCCAGCAGCTTGCACGGAGGAGCAGGCTTGGCAGAGACCCAGTACTTC CASSLHGGAGLAETQYF
TRBJ1-1 TRBV5-6 . . TGTGCCAGCAGCTTGACAGGGCGAGGTACTGAAGCTTTCTTT CASSLTGRGTEAFF
TRBJ2-2 TRBV9 . TRBD1 TGTGCCAGCAGCGTTACAGGGGCGGCGAACACCGGGGAGCTGTTTTTT CASSVTGAANTGELFF
TRBJ1-5 TRBV4-1 medium-sized . TGCGCCAGCAGCCAAGCAGGGTTCATGGCCAATCAGCCCCAGCATTTT CASSQAGFMANQPQHF
TRBJ2-3 TRBV14 . . TGTGCCAGCAGCCAACTGCGGAAGTACGATACGCAGTATTTT CASSQLRKYDTQYF
TRBJ2-6 TRBV5-1 . . TGCGCCAGCAGCCACTCGACAGGTAGCCCTGGGGCCAACGTCCTGACTTTC CASSHSTGSPGANVLTF